This T cell receptor (beta chain) was sequenced during a study of T cell responses to AZD1222 COVID-19 vaccine. As concerns this clone: Its matching antigen is unknown.

Overall study results and limits: No repertoire was sampled before or during the peak T cell response, only after it. Spike-specific TCR breadth and depth rose after two AZD1222 doses. Most donors were white British, females outnumbered males, and clonal diversity was possibly underestimated. Seropositive at baseline were only a handful of AZD1222 recipients.

Some clones are missing from TCRdb's copy, which holds only in-frame ones; the method was immunoSEQ multiplex PCR. Of 44,000 or so clones in the sample, around 80% are singletons; the top ten hold approximately 52%. The material was peripheral blood, obtained on day 0 of AZD1222 vaccination. This sequence originates from an adult in good health.

CDR3 DNA sequence: TGTGCCAGTAGGGCGGGGGACAGGGTTTACACCGGGGAGCTGTTTTTT. It encodes CASRAGDRVYTGELFF. This chain connects TRBV19 to TRBJ2-2; 9 bases agree with TRBD1. The CDR3 runs 16 residues. J lost 3 bases, V lost 6 bases, and 8 bases had no gene match. CDR1 is LNHDA, CDR2 SQIVND, per germline (reference sequence).